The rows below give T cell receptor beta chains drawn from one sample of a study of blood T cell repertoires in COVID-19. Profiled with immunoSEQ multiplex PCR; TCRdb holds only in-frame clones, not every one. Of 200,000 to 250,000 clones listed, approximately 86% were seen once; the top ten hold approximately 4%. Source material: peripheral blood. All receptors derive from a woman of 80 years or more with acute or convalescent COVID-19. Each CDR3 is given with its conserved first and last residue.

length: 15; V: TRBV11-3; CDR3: CASSLRTGMNTEAFF
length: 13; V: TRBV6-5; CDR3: CASKLTGHYGYTF
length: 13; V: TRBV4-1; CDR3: CASSMGSGNTIYF
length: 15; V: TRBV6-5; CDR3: CASRSLGLMNTEAFF
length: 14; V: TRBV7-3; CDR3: CASSPYPGQETQYF
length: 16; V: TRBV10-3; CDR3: CAISQGGSGSTDTQYF
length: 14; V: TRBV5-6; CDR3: CASGFTGIDTEAFF
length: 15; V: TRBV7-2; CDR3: CASSSGQGVHYGYTF
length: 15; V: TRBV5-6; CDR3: CASSPRDRYTDTQYF
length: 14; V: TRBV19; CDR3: CASSIRTGNTEAFF
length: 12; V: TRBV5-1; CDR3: CASSFDRDGYTF
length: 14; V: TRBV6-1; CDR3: CASSDYGHNQPQHF
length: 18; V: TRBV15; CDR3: CATSKIIRDRNNEETQYF
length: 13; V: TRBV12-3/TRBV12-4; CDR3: CASSFGVRTEAFF
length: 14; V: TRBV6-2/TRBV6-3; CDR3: CASSSGADFYGYTF
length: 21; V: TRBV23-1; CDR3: CASSQSNPFIPQGAGNTEAFF
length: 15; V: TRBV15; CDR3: CATSRDWDPGDGYTF
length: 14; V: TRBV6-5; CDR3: CASSNGQSLGGYTF
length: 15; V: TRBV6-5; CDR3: CASSYSRTGGAEAFF
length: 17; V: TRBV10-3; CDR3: CAISGGDPVATNEKLFF
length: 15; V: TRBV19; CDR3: CASSPRTLANYGYTF
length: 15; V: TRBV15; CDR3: CATSRSGGSRETQYF
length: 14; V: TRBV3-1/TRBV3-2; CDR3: CASSQPDRENIQYF
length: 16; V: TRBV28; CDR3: CASSLSSGGGLYEQYF
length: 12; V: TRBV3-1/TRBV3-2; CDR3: CASSQARGGYTF
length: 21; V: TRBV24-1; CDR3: CATSAPAKTSELPSSYNEQFF
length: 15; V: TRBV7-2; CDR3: CASSLWDFNTGELFF
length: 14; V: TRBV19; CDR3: CASNERGGLDTQYF